The source of this T cell receptor (beta chain) is a study of blood T cell repertoires in COVID-19. Profiled with immunoSEQ multiplex PCR; TCRdb holds only in-frame clones, not every one. The repertoire holds more than 150,000 clones, with about 85% as singletons. This CDR3 region has 12 residues. Germline lookup yields CDR1 SGDLS and CDR2 YYNGEE. V gave up 4 bases and J gave up 5 bases, with 7 bases separating them. This clonotype was obtained from a woman aged 45-60 years who had recovered from COVID-19. The sequencing sample was made of PBMCs or T cells enriched from blood (not recorded which). The chain couples TRBV9 to TRBJ2-1; D unresolved. The CDR3: CASSPVNNEQFF. For the CDR3, the DNA is TGTGCCAGCAGCCCGGTAAACAATGAGCAGTTCTTC.